This is a list of T cell receptor beta chains from one sample in a study of T-cell memory formation after mild COVID-19. A single record per CDR3 protein comes from TCRdb applying MiXCR to the 5' RACE reads. The sample holds about 360,000 distinct CDR3 sequences, approximately 15% seen once. Sequenced material: PBMCs or a T cell subset sorted from them (not recorded which). The receptors originated from a man between 18 and 29 years old who had mild COVID-19 (a few samples of this study predate the infection). Cell type and time point are not known. The CDR3 runs from the conserved cysteine through the conserved F or W. Each record gives: clone size, J gene, D gene, V gene, CDR3 length, CDR3 DNA, CDR3 protein. A D gene is named only where the DNA matches it firmly. Clone sizes are given selectively: once, few, many, or a class where the clone is expanded.

abundance: many; j_gene: TRBJ2-5; d_gene: NA; v_gene: TRBV5-1; len: 15; CDR3nt: TGCGCCAGCAGCTTGGGAGACACGAGCCAAGAGACCCAGTACTTC; CDR3aa: CASSLGDTSQETQYF
abundance: many; j_gene: TRBJ2-5; d_gene: NA; v_gene: TRBV7-3; len: 12; CDR3nt: TGTGCCAGCAGCGCAGGACCGCTGGACCAGTACTTC; CDR3aa: CASSAGPLDQYF
abundance: NA; j_gene: TRBJ2-3; d_gene: NA; v_gene: TRBV3-1; len: 14; CDR3nt: TGTGCCAGCAGCCAAACAGCGGCGTCGGGGACGCAGTATTTT; CDR3aa: CASSQTAASGTQYF
abundance: few; j_gene: TRBJ1-2; d_gene: TRBD1; v_gene: TRBV20-1; len: 15; CDR3nt: TGCAGTGCTACAGATAACAGGGGGCAAGGCTATGGCTACACCTTC; CDR3aa: CSATDNRGQGYGYTF
abundance: NA; j_gene: TRBJ1-5; d_gene: TRBD1; v_gene: TRBV4-3; len: 15; CDR3nt: TGCGCCAGCAGCCAAGATGCAGGGGGAGATCAGCCCCAGCATTTT; CDR3aa: CASSQDAGGDQPQHF
abundance: few; j_gene: TRBJ2-3; d_gene: NA; v_gene: TRBV6-2/TRBV6-3; len: 11; CDR3nt: TGTGCCAGCGCAACCGGGGATACGCAGTATTTT; CDR3aa: CASATGDTQYF
abundance: few; j_gene: TRBJ2-3; d_gene: TRBD2; v_gene: TRBV19; len: 16; CDR3nt: TGTGCCAGTAGTACCCGAAGGGCGGGGGGCACAGATACGCAGTATTTT; CDR3aa: CASSTRRAGGTDTQYF
abundance: NA; j_gene: TRBJ2-3; d_gene: NA; v_gene: TRBV20-1; len: 13; CDR3nt: TGCAGTGCTGGACTGGGAGGAGCAGATACGCAGTATTTT; CDR3aa: CSAGLGGADTQYF
abundance: few; j_gene: TRBJ1-2; d_gene: NA; v_gene: TRBV12-3/TRBV12-4; len: 11; CDR3nt: TGTGCCAGCAGCCCATCTCGTGGCTACACCTTC; CDR3aa: CASSPSRGYTF
abundance: NA; j_gene: TRBJ1-1; d_gene: NA; v_gene: TRBV27; len: 14; CDR3nt: TGTGCCAGCAGGACTCTAGGGTCGAATCCTGAAGCTTTCTTT; CDR3aa: CASRTLGSNPEAFF
abundance: few; j_gene: TRBJ2-5; d_gene: TRBD2; v_gene: TRBV12-3/TRBV12-4; len: 14; CDR3nt: TGTGCCAGCAGTGTCCCGGGGGGGCGGGAGACCCAGTACTTC; CDR3aa: CASSVPGGRETQYF
abundance: NA; j_gene: TRBJ2-7; d_gene: TRBD2; v_gene: TRBV6-5; len: 16; CDR3nt: TGTGCCAGCAGTCGCCAGACTAGCGGGGGGCACTACGAGCAGTACTTC; CDR3aa: CASSRQTSGGHYEQYF
abundance: NA; j_gene: TRBJ2-1; d_gene: NA; v_gene: TRBV6-5; len: 13; CDR3nt: TGTGCCAGCAGTTGGAGGACCAACAATGAGCAGTTCTTC; CDR3aa: CASSWRTNNEQFF
abundance: NA; j_gene: TRBJ2-1; d_gene: NA; v_gene: TRBV25-1; len: 15; CDR3nt: TGTGCCAGCAGTTGGGGGGCTAGCGGCCCCCGGGAGCAGTTCTTC; CDR3aa: CASSWGASGPREQFF
abundance: NA; j_gene: TRBJ2-2; d_gene: NA; v_gene: TRBV29-1; len: 14; CDR3nt: TGCAGCGTTAGTGGAGTAGTAGCCACCGGGGAGCTGTTTTTT; CDR3aa: CSVSGVVATGELFF
abundance: NA; j_gene: TRBJ2-3; d_gene: TRBD2; v_gene: TRBV3-1; len: 16; CDR3nt: TGTGCCAGCAGCCCCCTCCGGCTAGCGGGGACAGATACGCAGTATTTT; CDR3aa: CASSPLRLAGTDTQYF
abundance: few; j_gene: TRBJ2-3; d_gene: TRBD2; v_gene: TRBV7-2; len: 17; CDR3nt: TGTGCCAGCAGACGCCAACCGGGACTAGCGGGGGGAGATACGCAGTATTTT; CDR3aa: CASRRQPGLAGGDTQYF
abundance: many; j_gene: TRBJ2-2; d_gene: TRBD1; v_gene: TRBV9; len: 15; CDR3nt: TGTGCCAGCAGCCTTACAGGGGGAGACACCGGGGAGCTGTTTTTT; CDR3aa: CASSLTGGDTGELFF
abundance: NA; j_gene: TRBJ1-1; d_gene: NA; v_gene: TRBV27; len: 14; CDR3nt: TGTGCCAGCAGTTTATCGTCCCTGGGATCCCTGGCTTTCTTT; CDR3aa: CASSLSSLGSLAFF
abundance: few; j_gene: TRBJ1-1; d_gene: NA; v_gene: TRBV19; len: 13; CDR3nt: TGTGCCAGTAGTATTCGGGTCCCCACTGAAGCTTTCTTT; CDR3aa: CASSIRVPTEAFF
abundance: NA; j_gene: TRBJ1-2; d_gene: TRBD1; v_gene: TRBV5-1; len: 15; CDR3nt: TGCGCCAGCAGCCACAACGGACAGGGAGCAGGTGGCTACACCTTC; CDR3aa: CASSHNGQGAGGYTF
abundance: few; j_gene: TRBJ2-4; d_gene: NA; v_gene: TRBV24-1; len: 18; CDR3nt: TGTGCCACCAGTGATTCAGGACGTCATGCGGGAGCCAAAAACATTCAGTACTTC; CDR3aa: CATSDSGRHAGAKNIQYF
abundance: NA; j_gene: TRBJ2-1; d_gene: TRBD2; v_gene: TRBV20-1; len: 14; CDR3nt: TGCAGTGCTGTATCTAGCGGGGGGATTCGTGAGCAGTTCTTC; CDR3aa: CSAVSSGGIREQFF
abundance: few; j_gene: TRBJ2-3; d_gene: NA; v_gene: TRBV7-2; len: 14; CDR3nt: TGTGCCAGCAGCCGGGCCCAAGGCGCAGATACGCAGTATTTT; CDR3aa: CASSRAQGADTQYF
abundance: NA; j_gene: TRBJ2-5; d_gene: NA; v_gene: TRBV24-1; len: 15; CDR3nt: TGTGCCACCAGTGATACCACACCGTACCAAGAGACCCAGTACTTC; CDR3aa: CATSDTTPYQETQYF
abundance: NA; j_gene: TRBJ2-5; d_gene: TRBD1; v_gene: TRBV11-2; len: 15; CDR3nt: TGTGCCAGCAGCTTAGCATCAGGGGGCCGAGAGACCCAGTACTTC; CDR3aa: CASSLASGGRETQYF
abundance: few; j_gene: TRBJ1-6; d_gene: TRBD1; v_gene: TRBV12-3/TRBV12-4; len: 14; CDR3nt: TGTGCCAGCTGGGGGACAGGAACGAATTCACCCCTCCACTTT; CDR3aa: CASWGTGTNSPLHF
abundance: NA; j_gene: TRBJ2-3; d_gene: NA; v_gene: TRBV24-1; len: 13; CDR3nt: TGTGCCACCAGTGATTTGCTAAAGGATACGCAGTATTTT; CDR3aa: CATSDLLKDTQYF
abundance: NA; j_gene: TRBJ2-2; d_gene: NA; v_gene: TRBV12-3/TRBV12-4; len: 13; CDR3nt: TGTGCCAGCATCAACTACCAAACCGGGGAGCTGTTTTTT; CDR3aa: CASINYQTGELFF
abundance: few; j_gene: TRBJ2-3; d_gene: TRBD2; v_gene: TRBV20-1; len: 17; CDR3nt: TGCAGTGCCCCATGGGGGGGGACCACTACCCCCACAGATACGCAGTATTTT; CDR3aa: CSAPWGGTTTPTDTQYF
abundance: NA; j_gene: TRBJ2-6; d_gene: NA; v_gene: TRBV4-3; len: 16; CDR3nt: TGCGCCAGCAGCCCCGGGACACTAGCTGGGGCCAACGTCCTGACTTTC; CDR3aa: CASSPGTLAGANVLTF
abundance: few; j_gene: TRBJ1-5; d_gene: TRBD1; v_gene: TRBV27; len: 14; CDR3nt: TGTGCCAGCAGTTTCGACAGGGTCGGTCAGCCCCAGCATTTT; CDR3aa: CASSFDRVGQPQHF
abundance: NA; j_gene: TRBJ1-2; d_gene: NA; v_gene: TRBV6-5; len: 14; CDR3nt: TGTGCCAGCAGCCAGGGGTGGTTAAACTATGGCTACACCTTC; CDR3aa: CASSQGWLNYGYTF
abundance: NA; j_gene: TRBJ1-1; d_gene: TRBD1; v_gene: TRBV5-1; len: 15; CDR3nt: TGCGCCAGCAGACTAACGGGGACAGTGTTCACTGAAGCTTTCTTT; CDR3aa: CASRLTGTVFTEAFF
abundance: few; j_gene: TRBJ2-1; d_gene: NA; v_gene: TRBV5-1; len: 16; CDR3nt: TGCGCCAGCGCACCACCACAGCGGTTCTACAATGTGGAGCAGTTCTTC; CDR3aa: CASAPPQRFYNVEQFF
abundance: NA; j_gene: TRBJ2-1; d_gene: NA; v_gene: TRBV6-5; len: 16; CDR3nt: TGTGCCAGCAGTTACTCGGTGATAGACCACTACAATGAGCAGTTCTTC; CDR3aa: CASSYSVIDHYNEQFF
abundance: NA; j_gene: TRBJ1-6; d_gene: NA; v_gene: TRBV7-9; len: 14; CDR3nt: TGTGCCAGCAGCTTACTGGGCGGGGATTCACCCCTCCACTTT; CDR3aa: CASSLLGGDSPLHF
abundance: few; j_gene: TRBJ2-1; d_gene: NA; v_gene: TRBV6-5; len: 13; CDR3nt: TGTGCCAGCAGTCGCTTCGGGTGGAATGAGCAGTTCTTC; CDR3aa: CASSRFGWNEQFF
abundance: NA; j_gene: TRBJ1-2; d_gene: NA; v_gene: TRBV6-1; len: 14; CDR3nt: TGTGCCAGCAGTGAAGCGCCTATTAACTATGGCTACACCTTC; CDR3aa: CASSEAPINYGYTF
abundance: few; j_gene: TRBJ1-2; d_gene: TRBD1; v_gene: TRBV6-5; len: 15; CDR3nt: TGTGCCAGCAGCTCCTCCGGGACAGGGTATGGAGGCTACACCTTC; CDR3aa: CASSSSGTGYGGYTF